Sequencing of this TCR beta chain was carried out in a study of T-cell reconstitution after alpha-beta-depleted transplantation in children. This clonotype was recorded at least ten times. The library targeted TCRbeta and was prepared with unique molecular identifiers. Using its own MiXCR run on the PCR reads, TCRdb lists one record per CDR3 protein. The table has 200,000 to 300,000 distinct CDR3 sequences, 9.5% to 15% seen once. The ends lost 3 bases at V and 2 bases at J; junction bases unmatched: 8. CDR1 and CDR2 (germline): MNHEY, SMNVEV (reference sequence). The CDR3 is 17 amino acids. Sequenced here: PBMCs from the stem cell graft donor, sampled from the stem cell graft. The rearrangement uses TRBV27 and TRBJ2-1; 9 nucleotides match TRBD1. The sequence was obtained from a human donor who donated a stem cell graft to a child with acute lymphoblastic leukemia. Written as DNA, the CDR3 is TGTGCCAGCAGTTTGTATAGGACAGGGGTCACCTACAATGAGCAGTTCTTC. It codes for CASSLYRTGVTYNEQFF.